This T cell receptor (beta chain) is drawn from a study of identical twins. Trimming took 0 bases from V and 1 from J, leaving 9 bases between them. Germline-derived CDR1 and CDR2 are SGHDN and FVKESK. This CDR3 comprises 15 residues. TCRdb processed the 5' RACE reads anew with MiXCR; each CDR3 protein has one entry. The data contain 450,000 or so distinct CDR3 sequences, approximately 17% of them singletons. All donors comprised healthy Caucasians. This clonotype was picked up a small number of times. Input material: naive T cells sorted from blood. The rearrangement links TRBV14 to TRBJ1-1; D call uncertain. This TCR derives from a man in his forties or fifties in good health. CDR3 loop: CASSQELGKNTEAFF. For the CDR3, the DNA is TGTGCCAGCAGCCAAGAACTCGGGAAGAACACTGAAGCTTTCTTT.